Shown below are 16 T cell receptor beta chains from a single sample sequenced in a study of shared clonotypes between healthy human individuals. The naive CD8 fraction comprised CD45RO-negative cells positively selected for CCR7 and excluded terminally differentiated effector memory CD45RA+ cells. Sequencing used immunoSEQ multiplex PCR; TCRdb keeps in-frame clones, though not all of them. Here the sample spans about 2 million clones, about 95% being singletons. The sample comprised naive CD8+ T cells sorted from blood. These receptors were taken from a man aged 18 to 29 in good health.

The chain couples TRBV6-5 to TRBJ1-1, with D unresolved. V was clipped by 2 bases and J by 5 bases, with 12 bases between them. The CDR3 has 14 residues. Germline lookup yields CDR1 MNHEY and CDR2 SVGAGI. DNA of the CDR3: TGTGCCAGCAGTTACGAACGGTTGGGGACTGAAGCTTTCTTT. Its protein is CASSYERLGTEAFF.

The CDR3 is CASSLVLAGGTDTQYF. CDR3 bases: TGTGCCAGCAGCTTAGTACTAGCGGGAGGCACAGATACGCAGTATTTT. V usage is TRBV13 and J usage is TRBJ2-3; TRBD2 agrees at 11 bases. The germline V gene has CDR1 PRHDT and CDR2 FYEKMQ (reference sequence). V lost 1 base, J lost 1 base, and 1 base stayed unmatched. The CDR3 contains 16 residues.

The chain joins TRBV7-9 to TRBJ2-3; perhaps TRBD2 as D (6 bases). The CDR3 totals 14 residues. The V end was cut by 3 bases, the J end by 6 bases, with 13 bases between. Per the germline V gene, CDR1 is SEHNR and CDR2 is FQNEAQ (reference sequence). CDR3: CASSFGTLQDTQYF. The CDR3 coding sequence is TGTGCCAGCAGCTTTGGGACTCTGCAGGATACGCAGTATTTT.

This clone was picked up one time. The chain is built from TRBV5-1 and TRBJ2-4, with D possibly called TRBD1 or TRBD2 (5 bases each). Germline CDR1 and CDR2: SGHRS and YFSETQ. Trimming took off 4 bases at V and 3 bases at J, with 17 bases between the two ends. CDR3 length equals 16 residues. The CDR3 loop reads CASSKRGEASKNIQYF. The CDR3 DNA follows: TGCGCCAGCAGCAAAAGGGGAGAGGCCAGCAAAAACATTCAGTACTTC.

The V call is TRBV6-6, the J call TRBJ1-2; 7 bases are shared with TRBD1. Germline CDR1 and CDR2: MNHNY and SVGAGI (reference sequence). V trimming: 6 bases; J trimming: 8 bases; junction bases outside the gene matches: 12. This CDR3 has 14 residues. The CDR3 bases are TGTGCCAGCAGGCAACAGGGGAACTATGGAGGCTACACCTTC. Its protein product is CASRQQGNYGGYTF.

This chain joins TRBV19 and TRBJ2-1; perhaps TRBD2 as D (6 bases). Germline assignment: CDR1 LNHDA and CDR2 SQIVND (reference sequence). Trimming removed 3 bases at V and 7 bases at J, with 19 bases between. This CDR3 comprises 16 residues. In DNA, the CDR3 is TGTGCCAGTAGTATCCGGTGGGGTGGGACTTATAATGAGCAGTTCTTC. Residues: CASSIRWGGTYNEQFF.

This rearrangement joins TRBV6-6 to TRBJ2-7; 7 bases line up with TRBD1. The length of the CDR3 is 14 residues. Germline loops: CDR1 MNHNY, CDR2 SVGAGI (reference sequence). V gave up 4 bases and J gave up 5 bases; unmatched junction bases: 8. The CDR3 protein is CASSSWTGFDEQYF. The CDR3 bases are TGTGCCAGCAGTTCATGGACAGGATTTGACGAGCAGTACTTC.

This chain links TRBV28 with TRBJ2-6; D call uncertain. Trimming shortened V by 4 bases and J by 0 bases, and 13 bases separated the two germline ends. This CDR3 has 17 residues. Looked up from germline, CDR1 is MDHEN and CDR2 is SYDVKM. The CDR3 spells CASSSDGVLSGANVLTF. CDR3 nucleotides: TGTGCCAGCAGTTCGGACGGCGTCCTCTCTGGGGCCAACGTCCTGACTTTC.

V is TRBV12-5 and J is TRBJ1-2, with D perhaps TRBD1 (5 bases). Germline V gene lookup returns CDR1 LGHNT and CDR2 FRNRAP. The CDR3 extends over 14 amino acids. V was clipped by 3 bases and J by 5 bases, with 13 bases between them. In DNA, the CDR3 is TGTGCTAGTGGTTTCGGGGGAGTTGGGTATGGCTACACCTTC. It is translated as CASGFGGVGYGYTF. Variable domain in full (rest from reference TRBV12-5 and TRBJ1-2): DARVTQTPRHKVTEMGQEVTMRCQPILGHNTVFWYRQTMMQGLELLAYFRNRAPLDDSGMPKDRFSAEMPDATLATLKIQPSEPRDSAVYFCASGFGGVGYGYTFGSGTRLTVV.

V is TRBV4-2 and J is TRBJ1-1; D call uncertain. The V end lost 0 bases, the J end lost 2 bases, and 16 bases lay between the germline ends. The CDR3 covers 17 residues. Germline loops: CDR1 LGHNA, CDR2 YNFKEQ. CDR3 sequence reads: CASSQDPMSLINTEAFF. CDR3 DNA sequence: TGTGCCAGCAGCCAAGATCCGATGTCGCTTATAAACACTGAAGCTTTCTTT.

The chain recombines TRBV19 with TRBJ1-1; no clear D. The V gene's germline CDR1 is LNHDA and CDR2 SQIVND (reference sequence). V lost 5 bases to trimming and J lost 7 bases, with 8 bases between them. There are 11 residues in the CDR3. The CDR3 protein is CASSPAYEAFF. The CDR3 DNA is TGTGCCAGTAGTCCAGCCTATGAAGCTTTCTTT.

CDR3 DNA: TGTGCCAGCAGTGATCGGCGGACAGGGTTTGGCTACACCTTC. Protein product: CASSDRRTGFGYTF. V gene TRBV2 combines with J gene TRBJ1-2, with TRBD1 matching 8 bases. V trimming: 3 bases; J trimming: 7 bases; junction bases outside the gene matches: 7. This CDR3 is built from 14 residues. Germline V gene lookup returns CDR1 SNHLY and CDR2 FYNNEI.

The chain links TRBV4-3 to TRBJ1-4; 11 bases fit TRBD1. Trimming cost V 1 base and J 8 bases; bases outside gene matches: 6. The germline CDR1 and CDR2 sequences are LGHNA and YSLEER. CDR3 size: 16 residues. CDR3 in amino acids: CASSQVRDRGEEKLFF. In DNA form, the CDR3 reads TGCGCCAGCAGCCAAGTCCGGGACAGGGGGGAAGAAAAACTGTTTTTT.

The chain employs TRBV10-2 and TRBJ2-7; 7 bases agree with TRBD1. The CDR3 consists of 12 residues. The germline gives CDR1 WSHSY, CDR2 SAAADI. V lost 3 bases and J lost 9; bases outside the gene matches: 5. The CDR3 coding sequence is TGCGCCAGCAGTGATGAGGGGGCCGCGCAGTACTTC. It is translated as CASSDEGAAQYF.

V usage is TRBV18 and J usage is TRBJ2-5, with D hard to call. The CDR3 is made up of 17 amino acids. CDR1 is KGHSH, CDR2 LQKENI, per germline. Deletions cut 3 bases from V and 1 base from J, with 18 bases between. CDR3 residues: CASSPAITDFFQETQYF. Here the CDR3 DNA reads TGTGCCAGCTCACCGGCAATCACAGATTTTTTCCAAGAGACCCAGTACTTC.

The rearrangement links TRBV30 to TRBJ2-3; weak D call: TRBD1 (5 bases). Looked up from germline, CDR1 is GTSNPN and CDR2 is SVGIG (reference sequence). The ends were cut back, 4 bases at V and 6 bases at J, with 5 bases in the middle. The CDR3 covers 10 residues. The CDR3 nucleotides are TGTGCCTGGAAGGGGGATACGCAGTATTTT. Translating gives CAWKGDTQYF.